This T cell receptor beta chain stems from a study of blood T cells in healthy people across ages. Study-wide findings and caveats: As naive T cell percentage varied, TCR beta diversity correlated strongly with it. TCR beta diversity, measured per million T cells, fell in a roughly linear way with age. A greater number of naive CD4+ cells and higher diversity distinguished long-lived donors from aged donors.

For the second PCR, which ran for roughly 6 to 12 cycles, a sample-barcoded 5' primer and a J-beta primer mix were used. TCRdb redid the calling of the 5' RACE reads with MiXCR, one entry per CDR3 protein. Of 700,000 or so distinct CDR3 sequences in the sample, around a fifth were seen once. Per sample, no less than 6 micrograms of total RNA were extracted. From germline, CDR1 is SEHNR and CDR2 FQNEAQ (reference sequence). V gave up 4 bases and J gave up 8 bases; unmatched junction bases: 4. The length of the CDR3 is 12 residues. In the case of this clonotype: Its antigen remains unidentified.

The chain employs TRBV7-9 and TRBJ1-2, with 7 nucleotides matching TRBD1. The receptor comes from a man between 65 and 79 years old in good health. What was sequenced was blood. This CDR3 reads CASSSQGIGYTF. The CDR3 nucleotides are TGTGCCAGCAGCTCACAGGGGATAGGCTACACCTTC. Full variable domain (remainder filled in from reference TRBV7-9 and TRBJ1-2): DTGVSQNPRHKITKRGQNVTFRCDPISEHNRLYWYRQTLGQGPEFLTYFQNEAQLEKSRLLSDRFSAERPKGSFSTLEIQRTEQGDSAMYLCASSSQGIGYTFGSGTRLTVV.